The rows below give T cell receptor beta chains drawn from one sample of a study of T cell responses to AZD1222 COVID-19 vaccine. Sequencing used immunoSEQ multiplex PCR; TCRdb keeps in-frame clones, though not all of them. The sample has some 140,000 clones; 85% to 95% are singletons. Sequenced material: peripheral blood, taken 28 days after the second AZD1222 dose. The receptor source for this set is an adult who received the AZD1222 COVID-19 vaccine. CDR3s include the opening cysteine and the closing phenylalanine or tryptophan. The order of the fields is CDR3 protein, CDR3 DNA, V gene, clone size, J gene, D gene. A D gene is named only where the DNA matches it firmly. Size values are once, few and many counts, or a class for expanded clones, and some rows have none.

CDR3aa: CASSLTGLIEQYF
CDR3nt: TGTGCCAGCAGCTTAACGGGTTTGATCGAGCAGTACTTC
v_gene: TRBV11-2
abundance: .
j_gene: TRBJ2-7
d_gene: .

CDR3aa: CASSQGTGGIETQYF
CDR3nt: TGCGCCAGCAGCCAAGGGACAGGGGGGATAGAGACCCAGTACTTC
v_gene: TRBV4-1
abundance: once
j_gene: TRBJ2-5
d_gene: TRBD1

CDR3aa: CASSDGWGGRDEQFF
CDR3nt: TGTGCCAGCAGTGATGGGTGGGGGGGCCGAGATGAGCAGTTCTTC
v_gene: TRBV6-1
abundance: once
j_gene: TRBJ2-1
d_gene: .

CDR3aa: CASSPRQGLRPQHF
CDR3nt: TGCGCCAGCAGCCCCAGACAGGGCCTCCGGCCCCAGCATTTT
v_gene: TRBV5-1
abundance: .
j_gene: TRBJ1-5
d_gene: TRBD1

CDR3aa: CASKVDREITGSYNEQFF
CDR3nt: TGTGCCAGCAAGGTGGACAGGGAAATAACGGGCTCCTACAATGAGCAGTTCTTC
v_gene: TRBV21-1
abundance: .
j_gene: TRBJ2-1
d_gene: .

CDR3aa: CASSQQGAGNQPQHF
CDR3nt: TGTGCCAGCAGTCAACAGGGGGCAGGCAATCAGCCCCAGCATTTT
v_gene: TRBV6-2/TRBV6-3
abundance: once
j_gene: TRBJ1-5
d_gene: TRBD1

CDR3aa: CASSLDRGVTYEQYF
CDR3nt: TGTGCCAGCAGCTTAGATCGGGGGGTCACCTACGAGCAGTACTTC
v_gene: TRBV11-3
abundance: .
j_gene: TRBJ2-7
d_gene: TRBD2

CDR3aa: CASSFTGTGDYSPLHF
CDR3nt: TGCGCCAGCAGCTTCACGGGGACAGGGGATTATTCACCCCTCCACTTT
v_gene: TRBV5-1
abundance: .
j_gene: TRBJ1-6
d_gene: TRBD1

CDR3aa: CASSFTRWGRDYGYTF
CDR3nt: TGTGCCAGCAGCTTCACCCGCTGGGGGCGAGACTATGGCTACACCTTC
v_gene: TRBV7-2
abundance: .
j_gene: TRBJ1-2
d_gene: .

CDR3aa: CAGNRMNTEAFF
CDR3nt: TGTGCCGGTAACAGGATGAACACTGAAGCTTTCTTT
v_gene: TRBV30
abundance: .
j_gene: TRBJ1-1
d_gene: .

CDR3aa: CASSPMPREAFF
CDR3nt: TGTGCCAGCTCACCGATGCCTCGTGAAGCTTTCTTT
v_gene: TRBV18
abundance: .
j_gene: TRBJ1-1
d_gene: .

CDR3aa: CASRTRVYDNEQFF
CDR3nt: TGTGCCAGCCGAACTCGAGTGTACGACAATGAGCAGTTCTTC
v_gene: TRBV19
abundance: .
j_gene: TRBJ2-1
d_gene: .

CDR3aa: CASSQGGMNYGYTF
CDR3nt: TGCGCCAGCAGCCAAGGGGGGATGAACTATGGCTACACCTTC
v_gene: TRBV4-1
abundance: .
j_gene: TRBJ1-2
d_gene: .